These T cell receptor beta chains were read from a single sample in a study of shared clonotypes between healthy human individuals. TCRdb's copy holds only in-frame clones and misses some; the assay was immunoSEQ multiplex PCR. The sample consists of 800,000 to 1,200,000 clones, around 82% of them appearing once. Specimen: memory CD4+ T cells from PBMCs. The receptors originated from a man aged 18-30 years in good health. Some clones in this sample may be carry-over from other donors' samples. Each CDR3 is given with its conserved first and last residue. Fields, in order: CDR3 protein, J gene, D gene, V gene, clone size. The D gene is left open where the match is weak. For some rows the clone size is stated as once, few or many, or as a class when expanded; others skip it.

CASTRTSGDNEQFF,TRBJ2-1,TRBD2,TRBV5-1,-
CATSRLAGGGSYEQYF,TRBJ2-7,TRBD2,TRBV27,-
CASDSLSGTTYNEQFF,TRBJ2-1,TRBD2,TRBV2,-
CASSPGQTSYNEQFF,TRBJ2-1,TRBD1,TRBV5-1,-
CASSLTRILSYEQYF,TRBJ2-7,-,TRBV5-4,-
CASSSNGGVYEQYF,TRBJ2-7,-,TRBV27,-
CSAQRGRDSTYEQYF,TRBJ2-7,TRBD1,TRBV29-1,few
CASRLLAGAETQYF,TRBJ2-5,TRBD2,TRBV27,-
CASSARTVRNTEAFF,TRBJ1-1,-,TRBV6-1,-
CASSPTREGEKLFF,TRBJ1-4,-,TRBV4-2,-
CASSVGQGAGGNTIYF,TRBJ1-3,TRBD1,TRBV28,-
CASAFGLAGGNEQFF,TRBJ2-1,TRBD2,TRBV19,-
CASGPGLPPYNEQFF,TRBJ2-1,-,TRBV6-1,-
CASSPVGAGGGETQYF,TRBJ2-5,TRBD2,TRBV5-4,-
CAISERAVYEQYF,-,-,TRBV10-3,once
CASSSIAWGPRNEQFF,TRBJ2-1,-,TRBV7-2,-
CASLQGASEAFF,TRBJ1-1,-,TRBV6-1,-
CASSLQSNTEAFF,TRBJ1-1,-,TRBV18,-
CASSVGGDDQPQHF,TRBJ1-5,-,TRBV9,once
CASSFGRVGNTEAFF,TRBJ1-1,-,TRBV5-1,-
CASYLQGVRADTQYF,TRBJ2-3,-,TRBV5-1,once
CSVGDLPYEQYF,TRBJ2-7,-,TRBV29-1,-
CAWSVQGGAEYGYTF,TRBJ1-2,-,TRBV30,few
CASSLGGALINYGYTF,TRBJ1-2,-,TRBV28,few
CASSLGGRSSYEQYF,TRBJ2-7,-,TRBV28,-
CASSHYIDPAGNRDTQYF,TRBJ2-3,TRBD2,TRBV5-1,-
CASHASGGYEQYF,TRBJ2-7,TRBD2,TRBV6-1,-